The 5 T cell receptor beta chains below all came from one sample that was sequenced in a study of tissue T cells after allogeneic stem cell transplantation (dated by TCRdb to between 2020 and 2023). In light of the paper, this sample's time point label describes: mouse harvest day 14 after allogeneic transplant. Each mouse graft consisted of 10^7 T-cell-depleted bone marrow cells plus 10^6 splenic CD5+ T cells and was given by tail vein injection. The library was obtained by the immunoSEQ multiplex PCR assay. In TCRdb, the immuneACCESS table is reduced to in-frame sequences with V and J assigned. These tables do not hold every clone; where another copy was compared, an unresolved V gene accounts for under half, and the others remain unexplained. Present in this sample are fewer than 3,500 clones, around 50% of which were seen just once. The ten top clones hold around a fifth of the sample. Sequenced sample: gut tissue. All receptors derive from a female BALB/c mouse given C57BL/6 T cells with graft-versus-host disease after an allogeneic hematopoietic cell transplant.

This clone was seen a handful of times. Any gene name here is a mouse gene name. The sequenced CDR3 bases are TGTGCCAGCAGTCTGGACAGGGGGCCCGACTACACC. This codes for CASSLDRGPDYT. The CDR3 in its entirety is CASSLDRGPDYTF. The chain employs TRBV24 and TRBJ1-2; 10 nucleotides agree with TRBD1. The sequenced fragment ends 1 residue before the CDR3 boundary, so the rest is inferred from the germline J gene. The V gene's germline CDR1 is KGHTA and CDR2 FRNEEI. V lost 2 bases, J lost 6 bases, and 0 bases stayed unmatched. This CDR3 contains 13 residues.

Concerning this clone: Here the gene names and germline are mouse. Read data end 1 residue before the CDR3 end; the end is taken from the germline J gene. V usage is TRBV15 and J usage is TRBJ2-4; 7 positions match TRBD1. CDR3 length equals 13 residues. With V trimmed by 6 bases and J by 7 bases, 7 bases remained unmatched. The germline gives CDR1 SGHND, CDR2 FRSKSL. Incomplete CDR3 DNA: TGTGCCAGCAGCCTTACAGGGGTGGACACCTTGTAC. Translation: CASSLTGVDTLY. The complete CDR3 reads CASSLTGVDTLYF. Supplemented by reference TRBV15 and TRBJ2-4, the full variable domain reads DAGVTQTPRHEVAEKGQTIILKCEPVSGHNDLFWYRQTKIQGLELLSYFRSKSLMEDGGAFKDRFKAEMLNSSFSTLKIQPTEPKDSAVYLCASSLTGVDTLYFGAGTRLSVL.

This clone is a singleton in its sample. Gene names denote mouse genes. The read falls 1 residue short of the CDR3 end, and the missing part is taken from the germline J gene. The V and J genes are TRBV15 and TRBJ1-1, with D perhaps matching TRBD1 (5 bases). Germline V lookup: CDR1 SGHND, CDR2 FRSKSL. The V and J ends lost 3 bases and 0 bases respectively, with 5 bases between them. This CDR3 is built from 13 residues. This CDR3 is CASSLGENTEVFF. Partial CDR3 DNA: TGTGCCAGCAGTTTGGGGGAGAACACAGAAGTCTTC.

About this clone itself: Genes and germline come from the mouse. CDR3 DNA, as far as it was read: TGTGCCAGCTCCCTCGACACAGAAGTCTTC. Its translation is CASSLDTEVF. The CDR3 as a whole reads CASSLDTEVFF. V and J are TRBV12-2 and TRBJ1-1; the D is unclear. The read ends 1 residue before the CDR3 terminus; that terminus is restored from the germline J gene. CDR3 length equals 11 residues. CDR1 SGHLS and CDR2 HYDKME come from the germline V gene. V dropped 4 bases and J dropped 3 bases, with 5 bases sitting between them.

Remarks on this clone: Germline and genes: mouse. The CDR3 extends 1 residue past the end of the read, so its final part is completed from the germline J gene. The V call is TRBV24, the J call TRBJ2-2; 13 positions match TRBD2. Germline V gene lookup returns CDR1 KGHTA and CDR2 FRNEEI. Trimming took 1 base from V and 4 from J; bases not matched to a gene: 9. The CDR3 extends over 19 amino acids. CDR3 DNA (partial): TGTGCCAGCAGTCTGTTAGGGACTGGGGGGGGCGCGGGCACCGGGCAGCTCTAC. Translating gives CASSLLGTGGGAGTGQLY. The entire CDR3 protein is CASSLLGTGGGAGTGQLYF.